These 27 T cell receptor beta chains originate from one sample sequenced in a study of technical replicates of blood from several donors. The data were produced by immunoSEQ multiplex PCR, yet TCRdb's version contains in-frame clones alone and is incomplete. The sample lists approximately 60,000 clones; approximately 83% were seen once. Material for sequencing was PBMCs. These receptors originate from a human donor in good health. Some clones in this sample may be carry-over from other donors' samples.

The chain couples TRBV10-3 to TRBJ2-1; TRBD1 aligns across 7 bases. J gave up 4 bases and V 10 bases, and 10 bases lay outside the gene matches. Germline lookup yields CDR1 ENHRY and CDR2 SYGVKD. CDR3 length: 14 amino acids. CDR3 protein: CATTGTENYNEQFF. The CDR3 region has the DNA TGTGCCACCACCGGGACAGAGAATTACAATGAGCAGTTCTTC.

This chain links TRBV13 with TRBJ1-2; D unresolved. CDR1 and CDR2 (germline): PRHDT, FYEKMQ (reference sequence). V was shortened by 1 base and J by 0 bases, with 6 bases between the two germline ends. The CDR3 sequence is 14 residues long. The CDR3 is CASSLAGANYGYTF. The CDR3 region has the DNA TGTGCCAGCAGCTTAGCGGGAGCTAACTATGGCTACACCTTC.

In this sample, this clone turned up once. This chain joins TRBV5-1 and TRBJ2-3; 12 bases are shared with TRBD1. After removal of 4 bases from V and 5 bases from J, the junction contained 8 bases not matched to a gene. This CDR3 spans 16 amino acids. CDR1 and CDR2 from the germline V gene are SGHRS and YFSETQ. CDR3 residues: CASSPSGTGGEDTQYF. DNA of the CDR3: TGCGCCAGCAGCCCGTCCGGGACAGGGGGCGAAGATACGCAGTATTTT.

The CDR3: CARSEAGTVNQPQHF. DNA for the CDR3: TGTGCCAGAAGCGAGGCCGGGACAGTCAATCAGCCCCAGCATTTT. The rearrangement joins TRBV5-3 to TRBJ1-5; 7 nucleotides line up with TRBD1. TRBV5-3 is an open reading frame whose function is uncertain. The CDR3 length is 15 residues. V was clipped by 4 bases and J by 3 bases; unmatched bases: 7.

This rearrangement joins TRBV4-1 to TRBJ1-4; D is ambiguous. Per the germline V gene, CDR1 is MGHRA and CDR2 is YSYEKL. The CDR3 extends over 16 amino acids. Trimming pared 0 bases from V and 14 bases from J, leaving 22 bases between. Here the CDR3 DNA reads TGCGCCAGCAGCCAAGAGAGGGCGCAAGGGAAGTTAGGTCTGTTTTTT. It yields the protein CASSQERAQGKLGLFF.

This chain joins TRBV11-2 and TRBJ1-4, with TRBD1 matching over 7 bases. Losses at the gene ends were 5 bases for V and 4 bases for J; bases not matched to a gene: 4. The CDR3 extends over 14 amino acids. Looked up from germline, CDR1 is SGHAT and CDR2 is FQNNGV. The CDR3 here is CASSPGGFNEKLFF. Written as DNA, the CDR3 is TGTGCCAGCAGCCCAGGGGGGTTTAATGAAAAACTGTTTTTT.

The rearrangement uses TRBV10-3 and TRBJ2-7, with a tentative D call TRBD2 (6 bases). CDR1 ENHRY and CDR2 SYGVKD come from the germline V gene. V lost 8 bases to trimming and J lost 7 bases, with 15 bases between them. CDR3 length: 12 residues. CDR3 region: CAIGGTAAEQYF. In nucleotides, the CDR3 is TGTGCCATCGGGGGGACGGCCGCGGAGCAGTACTTC.

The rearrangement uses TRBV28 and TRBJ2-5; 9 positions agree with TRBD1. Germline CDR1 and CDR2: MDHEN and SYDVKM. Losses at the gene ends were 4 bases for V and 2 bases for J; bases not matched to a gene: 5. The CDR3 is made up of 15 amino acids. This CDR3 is CASSSAGTGQETQYF. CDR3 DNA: TGTGCCAGCAGTTCGGCCGGGACAGGGCAAGAGACCCAGTACTTC.

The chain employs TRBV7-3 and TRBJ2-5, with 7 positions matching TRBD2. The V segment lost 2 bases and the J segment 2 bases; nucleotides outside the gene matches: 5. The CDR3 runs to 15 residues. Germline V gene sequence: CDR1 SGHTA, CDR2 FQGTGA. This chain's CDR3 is CASSLFIGRQETQYF. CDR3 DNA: TGTGCCAGCAGCTTATTTATCGGGAGGCAAGAGACCCAGTACTTC.

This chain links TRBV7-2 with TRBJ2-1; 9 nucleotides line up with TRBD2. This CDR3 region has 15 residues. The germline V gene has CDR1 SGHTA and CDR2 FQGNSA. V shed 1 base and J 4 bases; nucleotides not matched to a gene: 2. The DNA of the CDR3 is TGTGCCAGCAGCTTAGACAGCGGGGGGTACAATGAGCAGTTCTTC. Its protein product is CASSLDSGGYNEQFF. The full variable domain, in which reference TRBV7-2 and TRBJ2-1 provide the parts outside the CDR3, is GAGVSQSPSNKVTEKGKDVELRCDPISGHTALYWYRQSLGQGLEFLIYFQGNSAPDKSGLPSDRFSAERTGGSVSTLTIQRTQQEDSAVYLCASSLDSGGYNEQFFGPGTRLTVL.

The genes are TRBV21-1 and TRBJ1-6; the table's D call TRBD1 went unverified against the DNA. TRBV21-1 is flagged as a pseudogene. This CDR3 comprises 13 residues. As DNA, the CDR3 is TGTGCCACATACCCAGGGGGCCCGTCACCCCTCCACTTT. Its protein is CATYPGGPSPLHF.

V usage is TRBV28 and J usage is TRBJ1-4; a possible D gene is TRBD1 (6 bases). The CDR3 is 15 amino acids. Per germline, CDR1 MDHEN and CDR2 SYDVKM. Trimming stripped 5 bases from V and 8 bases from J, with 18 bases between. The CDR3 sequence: CASSLGGSFGEKLFF. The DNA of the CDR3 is TGTGCCAGCAGTCTTGGGGGCTCCTTCGGGGAAAAACTGTTTTTT.

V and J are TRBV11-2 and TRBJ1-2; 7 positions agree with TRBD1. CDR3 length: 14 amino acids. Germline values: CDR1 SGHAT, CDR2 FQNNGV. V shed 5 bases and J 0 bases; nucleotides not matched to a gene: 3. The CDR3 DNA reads TGTGCCAGCAGCCTCGGACAGGCTAACTATGGCTACACCTTC. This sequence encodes CASSLGQANYGYTF. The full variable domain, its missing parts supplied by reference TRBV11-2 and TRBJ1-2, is EAGVAQSPRYKIIEKRQSVAFWCNPISGHATLYWYQQILGQGPKLLIQFQNNGVVDDSQLPKDRFSAERLKGVDSTLKIQPAKLEDSAVYLCASSLGQANYGYTFGSGTRLTVV.

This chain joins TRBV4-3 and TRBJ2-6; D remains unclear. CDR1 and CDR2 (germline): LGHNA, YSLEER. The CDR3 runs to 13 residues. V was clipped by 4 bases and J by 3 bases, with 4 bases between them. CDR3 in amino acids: CASSLNGANVLTF. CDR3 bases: TGCGCCAGCAGCCTCAATGGGGCCAACGTCCTGACTTTC.

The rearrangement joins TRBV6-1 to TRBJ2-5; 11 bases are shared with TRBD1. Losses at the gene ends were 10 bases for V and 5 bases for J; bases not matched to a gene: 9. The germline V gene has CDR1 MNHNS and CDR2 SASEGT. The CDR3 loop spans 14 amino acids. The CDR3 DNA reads TGTGCCACGACCGGACAGGGGGCAGGGGAGACCCAGTACTTC. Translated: CATTGQGAGETQYF.

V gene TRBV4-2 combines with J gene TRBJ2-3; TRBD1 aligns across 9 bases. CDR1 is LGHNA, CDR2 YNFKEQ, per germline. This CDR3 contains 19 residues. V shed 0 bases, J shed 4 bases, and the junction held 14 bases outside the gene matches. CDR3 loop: CASSQEGAGTGFVSDTQYF. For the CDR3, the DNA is TGTGCCAGCAGCCAAGAAGGGGCCGGGACAGGGTTTGTGTCAGATACGCAGTATTTT.

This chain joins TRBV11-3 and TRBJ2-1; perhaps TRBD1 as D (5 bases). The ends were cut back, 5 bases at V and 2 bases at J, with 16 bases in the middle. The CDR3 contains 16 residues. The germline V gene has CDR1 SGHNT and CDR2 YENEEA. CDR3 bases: TGTGCCAGCAGCCCCGCGAAGGGGAAACCCTACAATGAGCAGTTCTTC. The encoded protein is CASSPAKGKPYNEQFF.

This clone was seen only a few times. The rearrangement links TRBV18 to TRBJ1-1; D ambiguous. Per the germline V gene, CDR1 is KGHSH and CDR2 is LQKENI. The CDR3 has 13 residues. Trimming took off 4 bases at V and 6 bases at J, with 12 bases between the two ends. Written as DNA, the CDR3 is TGTGCCAGCTCACTGGCGGTTCGCGCTGAAGCTTTCTTT. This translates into CASSLAVRAEAFF.

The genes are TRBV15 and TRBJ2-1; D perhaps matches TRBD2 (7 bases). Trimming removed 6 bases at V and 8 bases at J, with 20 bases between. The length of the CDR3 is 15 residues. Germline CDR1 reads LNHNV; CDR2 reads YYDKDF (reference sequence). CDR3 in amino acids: CATREGGQDIDEQFF. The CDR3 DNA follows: TGTGCCACCAGGGAGGGGGGGCAGGATATCGATGAGCAGTTCTTC.

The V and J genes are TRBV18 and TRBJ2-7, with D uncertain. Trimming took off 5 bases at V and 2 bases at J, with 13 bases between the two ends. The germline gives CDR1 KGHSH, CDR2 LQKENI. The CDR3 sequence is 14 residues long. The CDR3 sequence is CASSANAVAYEQYF. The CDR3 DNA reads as TGTGCCAGCTCAGCCAATGCAGTGGCCTACGAGCAGTACTTC. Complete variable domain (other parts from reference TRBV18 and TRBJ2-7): NAGVMQNPRHLVRRRGQEARLRCSPMKGHSHVYWYRQLPEEGLKFMVYLQKENIIDESGMPKERFSAEFPKEGPSILRIQQVVRGDSAAYFCASSANAVAYEQYFGPGTRLTVT.

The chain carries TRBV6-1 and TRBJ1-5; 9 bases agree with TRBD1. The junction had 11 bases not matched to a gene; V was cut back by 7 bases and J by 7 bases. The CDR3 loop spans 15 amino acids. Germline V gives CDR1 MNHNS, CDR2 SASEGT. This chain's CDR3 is CASITGTGRRQPQHF. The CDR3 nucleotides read TGTGCCAGCATCACCGGGACAGGGCGTCGACAGCCCCAGCATTTT.

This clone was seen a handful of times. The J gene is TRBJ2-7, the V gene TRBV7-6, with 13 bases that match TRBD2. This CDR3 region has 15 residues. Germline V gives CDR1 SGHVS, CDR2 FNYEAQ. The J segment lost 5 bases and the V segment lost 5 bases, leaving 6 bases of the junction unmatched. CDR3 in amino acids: CASSVTSGGANEQYF. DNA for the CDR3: TGTGCCAGCAGCGTCACTAGCGGGGGGGCCAACGAGCAGTACTTC.

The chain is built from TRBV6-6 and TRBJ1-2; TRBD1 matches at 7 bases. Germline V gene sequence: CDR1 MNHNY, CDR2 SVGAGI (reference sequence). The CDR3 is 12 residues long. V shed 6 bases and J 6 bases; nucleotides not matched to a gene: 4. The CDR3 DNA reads TGTGCCAGCAGCCCCCAGGGGGATGGCTACACCTTC. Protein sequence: CASSPQGDGYTF.

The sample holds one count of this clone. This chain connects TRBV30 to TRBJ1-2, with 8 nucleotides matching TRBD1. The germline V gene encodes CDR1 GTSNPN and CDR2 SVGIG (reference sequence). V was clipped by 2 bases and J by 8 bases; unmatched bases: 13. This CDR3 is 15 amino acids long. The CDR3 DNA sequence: TGTGCCTGGAGTACGGGGACTCAGGGGGCTGGGGGCTACACCTTC. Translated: CAWSTGTQGAGGYTF.

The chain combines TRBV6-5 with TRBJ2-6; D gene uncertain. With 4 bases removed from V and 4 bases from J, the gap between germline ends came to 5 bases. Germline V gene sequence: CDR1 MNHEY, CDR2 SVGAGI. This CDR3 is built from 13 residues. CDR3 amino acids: CASSSPGANVLTF. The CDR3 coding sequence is TGTGCCAGCAGTTCCCCGGGGGCCAACGTCCTGACTTTC.

The CDR3 nucleotides are TGTGCCAGCAGCCCAGGGGTCGGTGGCACTGAAGCTTTCTTT. It yields the protein CASSPGVGGTEAFF. The chain combines TRBV11-2 with TRBJ1-1; TRBD1 might be the D (6 bases). Trimming cost V 5 bases and J 4 bases, with 14 bases left between them. Germline CDR1 reads SGHAT; CDR2 reads FQNNGV. The CDR3 has 14 amino acids.

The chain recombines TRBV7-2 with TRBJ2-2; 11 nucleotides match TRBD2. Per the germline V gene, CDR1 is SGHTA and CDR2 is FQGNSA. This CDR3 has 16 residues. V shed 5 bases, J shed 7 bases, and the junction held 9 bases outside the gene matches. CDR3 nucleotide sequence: TGTGCCAGCAGCCGCGGCCTAGCGGGGGGCGGCGGGGAGCTGTTTTTT. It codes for CASSRGLAGGGGELFF.